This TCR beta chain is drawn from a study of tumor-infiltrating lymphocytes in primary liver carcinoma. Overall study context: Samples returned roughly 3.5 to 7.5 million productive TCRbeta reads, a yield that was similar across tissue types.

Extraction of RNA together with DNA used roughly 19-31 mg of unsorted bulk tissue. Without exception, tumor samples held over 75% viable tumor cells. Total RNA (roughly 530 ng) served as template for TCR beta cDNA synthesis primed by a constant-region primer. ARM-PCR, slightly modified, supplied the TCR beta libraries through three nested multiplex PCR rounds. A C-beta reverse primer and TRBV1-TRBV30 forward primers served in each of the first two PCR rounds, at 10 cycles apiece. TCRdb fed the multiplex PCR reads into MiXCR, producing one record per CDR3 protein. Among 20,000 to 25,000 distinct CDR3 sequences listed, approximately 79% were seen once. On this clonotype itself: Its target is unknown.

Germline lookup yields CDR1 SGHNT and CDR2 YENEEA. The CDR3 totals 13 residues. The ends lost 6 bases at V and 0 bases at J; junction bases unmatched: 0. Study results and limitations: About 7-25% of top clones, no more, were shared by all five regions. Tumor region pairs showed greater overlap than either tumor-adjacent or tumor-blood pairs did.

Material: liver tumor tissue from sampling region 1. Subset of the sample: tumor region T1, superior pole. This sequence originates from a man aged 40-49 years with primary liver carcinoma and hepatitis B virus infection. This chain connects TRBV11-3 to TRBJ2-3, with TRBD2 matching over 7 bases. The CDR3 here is CASRRGSTDTQYF. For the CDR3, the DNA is TGTGCCAGCAGGCGGGGGAGCACAGATACGCAGTATTTT. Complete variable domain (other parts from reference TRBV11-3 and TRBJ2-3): EAGVVQSPRYKIIEKKQPVAFWCNPISGHNTLYWYLQNLGQGPELLIRYENEEAVDDSQLPKDRFSAERLKGVDSTLKIQPAELGDSAVYLCASRRGSTDTQYFGPGTRLTVL.